This T cell receptor (beta chain) was sequenced during a study of blood T cell repertoires in COVID-19. Across the whole study: Samples of COVID-19 (acute and convalescent) were obtained from the United States, Italy and Spain. Sources were T cells, B-cell-depleted T cells, or PBMCs; the material itself was cDNA or gDNA.

In the authors' workflow: Reference gene primers were amplified, and this amplification served to estimate nucleated cell counts. Method: immunoSEQ multiplex PCR; TCRdb's copy keeps in-frame clones and lacks some. V, J and clone size are those of that table, while D and trimming were read from the DNA. This sample yields more than 110,000 clones, of which about 80% are seen a single time; around 8% belongs to the top ten. Germline CDR1 and CDR2: MGHRA and YSYEKL. Trimming cost V 4 bases and J 8 bases, with 12 bases left between them. The CDR3 runs 14 residues. Sequenced: peripheral blood. The chain is built from TRBV4-1 and TRBJ1-6; no reliable D call. The receptor's source is a human donor in a cohort sampled during active COVID-19. Here the CDR3 DNA reads TGCGCCAGCAGCCCATCGGGTGCCCATTCACCCCTCCACTTT. This codes for CASSPSGAHSPLHF.